This T cell receptor (beta chain) was sequenced during a study of cytomegalovirus exposure and HLA in healthy donors. Study-level background: Unique TCRs numbering around 85 million, obtained from HLA-typed donors, made up an early data release. Study-level points and caveats: In vitro work confirmed that three CMV-associated chains recognize CMV antigens. Per published accounts, TCR beta sequences correctly predicted the HLA-A and HLA-B alleles of most subjects. The later analysis indicated that the majority of CMV-associated TCR beta chains appeared HLA-restricted.

Of note for this clone: Its antigen is not identified.

13 Jbeta primers and 60 Vbeta primers were used for the PCR. Sequencing used immunoSEQ multiplex PCR; TCRdb keeps in-frame clones, though not all of them. The sample lists about 170,000 clones, under 80% occurring once. V was cut by 5 bases and J by 3 bases, with 13 bases left in between. In germline, CDR1 is SEHNR, CDR2 FQNEAQ (reference sequence). The CDR3 spans 15 residues. Sequences were obtained from PBMCs. The J gene is TRBJ2-2, the V gene TRBV7-9, with TRBD2 as a possible D gene (5 bases). This clonotype originated in a human donor in good health. CDR3: CASSGSADYTGELFF. As DNA, the CDR3 is TGTGCCAGCAGCGGTAGCGCCGACTACACCGGGGAGCTGTTTTTT.